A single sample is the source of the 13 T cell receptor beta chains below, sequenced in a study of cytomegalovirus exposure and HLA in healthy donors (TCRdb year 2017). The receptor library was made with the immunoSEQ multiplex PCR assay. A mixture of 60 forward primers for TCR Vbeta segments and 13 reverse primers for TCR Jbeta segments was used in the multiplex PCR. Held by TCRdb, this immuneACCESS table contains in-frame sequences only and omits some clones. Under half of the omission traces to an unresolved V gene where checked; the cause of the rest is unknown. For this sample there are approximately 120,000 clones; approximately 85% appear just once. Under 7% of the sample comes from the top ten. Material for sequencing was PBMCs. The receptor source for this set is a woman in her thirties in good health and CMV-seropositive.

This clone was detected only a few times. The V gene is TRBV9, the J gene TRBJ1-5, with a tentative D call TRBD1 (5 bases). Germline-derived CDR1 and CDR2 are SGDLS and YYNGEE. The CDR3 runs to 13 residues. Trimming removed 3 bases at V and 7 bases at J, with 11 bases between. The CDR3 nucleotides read TGTGCCAGCAGCGAGGGGTCAGGGCAGCCCCAGCATTTT. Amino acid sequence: CASSEGSGQPQHF.

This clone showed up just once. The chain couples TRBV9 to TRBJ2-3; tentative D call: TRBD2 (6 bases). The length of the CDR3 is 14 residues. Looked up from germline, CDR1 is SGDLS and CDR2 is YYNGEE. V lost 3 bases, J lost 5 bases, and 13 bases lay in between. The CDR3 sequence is CASSARDLQDTQYF. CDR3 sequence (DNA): TGTGCCAGCAGCGCGCGGGACTTACAAGATACGCAGTATTTT. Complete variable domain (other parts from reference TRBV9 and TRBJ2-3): DSGVTQTPKHLITATGQRVTLRCSPRSGDLSVYWYQQSLDQGLQFLIQYYNGEERAKGNILERFSAQQFPDLHSELNLSSLELGDSALYFCASSARDLQDTQYFGPGTRLTVL.

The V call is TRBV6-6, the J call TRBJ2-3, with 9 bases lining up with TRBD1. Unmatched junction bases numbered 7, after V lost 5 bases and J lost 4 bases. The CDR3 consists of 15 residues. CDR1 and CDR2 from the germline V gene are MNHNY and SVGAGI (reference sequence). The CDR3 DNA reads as TGTGCCAGCAGTCCGGGACAGGGTTTTGCAGATACGCAGTATTTT. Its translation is CASSPGQGFADTQYF.

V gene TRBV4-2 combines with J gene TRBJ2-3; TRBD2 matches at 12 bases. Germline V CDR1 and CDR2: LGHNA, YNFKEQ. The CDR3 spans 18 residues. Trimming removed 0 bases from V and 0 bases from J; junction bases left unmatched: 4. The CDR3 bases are TGTGCCAGCAGCCAAGAGCCTAGCGGGGGGGGAAGCACAGATACGCAGTATTTT. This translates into CASSQEPSGGGSTDTQYF.

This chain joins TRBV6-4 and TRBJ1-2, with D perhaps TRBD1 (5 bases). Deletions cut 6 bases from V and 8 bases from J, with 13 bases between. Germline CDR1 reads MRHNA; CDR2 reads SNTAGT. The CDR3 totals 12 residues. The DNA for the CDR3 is TGTGCCAGCAGAGGCGGGACGTCCGGCTACACCTTC. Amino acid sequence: CASRGGTSGYTF.

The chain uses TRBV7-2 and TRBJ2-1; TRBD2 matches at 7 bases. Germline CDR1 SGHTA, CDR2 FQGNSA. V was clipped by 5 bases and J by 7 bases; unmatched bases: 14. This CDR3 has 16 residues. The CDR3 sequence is CASSKHGTTQRNEQFF. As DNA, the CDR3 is TGTGCCAGCAGCAAACACGGGACTACTCAACGAAATGAGCAGTTCTTC.

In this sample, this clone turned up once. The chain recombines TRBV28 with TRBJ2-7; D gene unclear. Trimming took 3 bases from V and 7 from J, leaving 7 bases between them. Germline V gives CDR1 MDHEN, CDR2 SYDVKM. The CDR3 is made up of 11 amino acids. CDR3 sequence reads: CASSFSREQYF. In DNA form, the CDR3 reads TGTGCCAGCAGTTTCTCGAGGGAGCAGTACTTC. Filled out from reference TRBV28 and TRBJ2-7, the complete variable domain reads DVKVTQSSRYLVKRTGEKVFLECVQDMDHENMFWYRQDPGLGLRLIYFSYDVKMKEKGDIPEGYSVSREKKERFSLILESASTNQTSMYLCASSFSREQYFGPGTRLTVT.

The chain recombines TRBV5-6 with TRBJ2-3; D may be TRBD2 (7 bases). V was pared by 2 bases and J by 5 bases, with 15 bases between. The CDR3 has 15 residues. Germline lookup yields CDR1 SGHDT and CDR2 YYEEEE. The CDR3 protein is CASSFGGLREDTQYF. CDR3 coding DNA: TGTGCCAGCAGCTTCGGGGGGCTAAGGGAAGATACGCAGTATTTT.

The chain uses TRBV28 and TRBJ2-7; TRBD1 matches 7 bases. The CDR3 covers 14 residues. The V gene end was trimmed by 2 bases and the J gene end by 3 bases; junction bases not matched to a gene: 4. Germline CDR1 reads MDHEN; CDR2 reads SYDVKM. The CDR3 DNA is TGTGCCAGCAGTTTAGTGGGACAGATCTACGAGCAGTACTTC. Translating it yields CASSLVGQIYEQYF.

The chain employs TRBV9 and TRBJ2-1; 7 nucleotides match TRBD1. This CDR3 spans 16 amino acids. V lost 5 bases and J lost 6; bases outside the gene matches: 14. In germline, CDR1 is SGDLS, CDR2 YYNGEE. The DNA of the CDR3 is TGTGCCAGCAGTAGGGGGCTAATCTGGTGGGGCAATGAGCAGTTCTTC. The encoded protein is CASSRGLIWWGNEQFF.

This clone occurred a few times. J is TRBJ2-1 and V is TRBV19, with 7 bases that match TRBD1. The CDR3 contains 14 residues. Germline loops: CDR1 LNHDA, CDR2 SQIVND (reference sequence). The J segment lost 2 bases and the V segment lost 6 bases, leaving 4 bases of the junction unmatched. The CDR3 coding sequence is TGTGCCAGTAGCGGACAGGTCACCTACAATGAGCAGTTCTTC. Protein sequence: CASSGQVTYNEQFF.

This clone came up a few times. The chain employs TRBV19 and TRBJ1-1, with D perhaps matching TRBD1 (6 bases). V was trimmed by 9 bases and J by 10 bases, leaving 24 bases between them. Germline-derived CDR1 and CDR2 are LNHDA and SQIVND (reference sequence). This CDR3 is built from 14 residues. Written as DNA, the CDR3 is TGTGCCAGCCGTAGCTATGACAGGACCCAAGGAGCTTTCTTT. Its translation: CASRSYDRTQGAFF.

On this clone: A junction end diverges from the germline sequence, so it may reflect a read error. CDR3 residues: CASANFGNSEAFF. CDR3 DNA sequence: TGCGCCAGCGCTAACTTTGGAAACAGTGAAGCTTTCTTT. The chain employs TRBV4-1 and TRBJ1-1; D gene unclear. The CDR3 is made up of 13 amino acids. Germline CDR1 and CDR2: MGHRA and YSYEKL.